This is a list of T cell receptor beta chains from one sample in a study of blood T cell repertoires in COVID-19. Method: immunoSEQ multiplex PCR; TCRdb's copy keeps in-frame clones and lacks some. The sample records about 45,000 clones, approximately 86% being singletons. Sequencing was carried out using peripheral blood. All receptors derive from a woman aged 80 or over in a cohort sampled during active or convalescent COVID-19. Both conserved end residues are part of each CDR3. Fields, in order: V gene, clone size, J gene, D gene, CDR3 length, CDR3 DNA, CDR3 protein. A D gene is named only where the DNA matches it firmly. Only part of the rows carry a size: once, few, many, or a class if the clone is expanded.

TRBV6-1,-,TRBJ2-3,TRBD2,19,TGTGCCAGCAGTGCAGCGACTAGCGGGGGGGTTTTAAGCACAGATACGCAGTATTTT,CASSAATSGGVLSTDTQYF
TRBV7-6,-,TRBJ1-5,-,16,TGTGCCAGCAGCTTAGCGGTAGAGGCTTCCAATCAGCCCCAGCATTTT,CASSLAVEASNQPQHF
TRBV6-4,-,TRBJ2-1,-,12,TGTGCCAGCAGTGACTCGGGCGGGACTCAGTTCTTC,CASSDSGGTQFF
TRBV9,-,TRBJ2-7,TRBD2,14,TGTGCCAGCAGCGAACTAGCGGGATCCTACGAGCAGTACTTC,CASSELAGSYEQYF
TRBV9,once,TRBJ1-1,-,15,TGTGCCAGCAGCGGACCCGGGACTCTGAACACTGAAGCTTTCTTT,CASSGPGTLNTEAFF
TRBV2,-,TRBJ2-3,-,12,TGTGCCAGCAGGGACAACACAGATACGCAGTATTTT,CASRDNTDTQYF
TRBV5-5,-,TRBJ2-2,-,13,TGTGCCAGCAGCTTCCCAGGTTCCGGGGAGCTGTTTTTT,CASSFPGSGELFF
TRBV5-1,-,TRBJ1-1,-,14,TGCGCCAGCAGCTTCGGCCAGGGAGGGACTGAAGCTTTCTTT,CASSFGQGGTEAFF
TRBV9,once,TRBJ1-3,-,13,TGTGCCAGCAGCGAGGACTACGGAAACACCATATATTTT,CASSEDYGNTIYF
TRBV11-3,-,TRBJ1-1,-,15,TGTGCCAGCAGCTTAGTTGTTTCTATGAACACTGAAGCTTTCTTT,CASSLVVSMNTEAFF
TRBV6-5,-,TRBJ2-5,TRBD2,14,TGTGCCAGCAGTTACGGGGCGGGAGCCGAGACCCAGTACTTC,CASSYGAGAETQYF
TRBV7-3,-,TRBJ2-2,TRBD2,13,TGTGCCAGCAGCTACAGCGGGGGGAGGGAGCTGTTTTTT,CASSYSGGRELFF
TRBV5-8,-,TRBJ1-5,TRBD1,18,TGTGCCAGCAGCTTGCCGCCGGTAGCCGGGACAGGGCGTCAGCCCCAGCATTTT,CASSLPPVAGTGRQPQHF
TRBV5-6,once,TRBJ1-2,-,18,TGTGCCAGCACCACAACCGGGCCAGGACACTCCAGTAACTATGGCTACACCTTC,CASTTTGPGHSSNYGYTF
TRBV3-1/TRBV3-2,once,TRBJ1-6,-,15,TGTGCCAGCAGCCAAGGCAACCTGGGCGGGGTACCCCTCCACTTT,CASSQGNLGGVPLHF
TRBV11-2,-,TRBJ1-1,TRBD1,14,TGTGCCAGCAGCTTTGGACAGGGGGGAACTGAAGCTTTCTTT,CASSFGQGGTEAFF
TRBV6-5,-,TRBJ1-2,TRBD1,13,TGTGCCAGCAGGGGACAGGGGGCGGATGGCTACACCTTC,CASRGQGADGYTF
TRBV6-1,-,TRBJ2-2,-,14,TGTGCCAGCAGAGAAGGGGGGAGGGCCGGGGAGCTGTTTTTT,CASREGGRAGELFF
TRBV12-3/TRBV12-4,-,TRBJ2-7,TRBD1,13,TGTGCCAGCAGGCCGACAGGGACCTACGAGCAGTACTTC,CASRPTGTYEQYF
TRBV7-2,-,TRBJ1-2,-,13,TGTGCCAGCAGCTTAGCATCAGCGCCGGGCTACACCTTC,CASSLASAPGYTF
TRBV29-1,-,TRBJ1-1,-,15,TGCAGCGGAGCAGACCGGGGGGACGCTACGAATAAAGCTTTCTTT,CSGADRGDATNKAFF
TRBV3-1/TRBV3-2,once,TRBJ1-2,-,15,TGTGCCAGCAGCCAAAGAGAAGCCAGGGGCTATGGCTACACCTTC,CASSQREARGYGYTF
TRBV5-1,once,TRBJ1-2,TRBD1,13,TGCGCCAGCAGCTTTGGACAGGGGGCTGGCTACACCTTC,CASSFGQGAGYTF
TRBV7-2,-,TRBJ2-2,TRBD2,15,TGTGCCAGCAGCCCGGGACTAGCGATCACCGGGGAGCTGTTTTTT,CASSPGLAITGELFF
TRBV11-3,few,TRBJ1-2,-,16,TGTGCCAGCAGTCGGGGACACCGGGACGTCGGGAATGGCTACACCTTC,CASSRGHRDVGNGYTF
TRBV5-4,once,TRBJ1-2,-,15,TGTGCCAGCAGCTTGGGAGGGGGAAAAAAGGATGGCTACACCTTC,CASSLGGGKKDGYTF
TRBV12-3/TRBV12-4,-,TRBJ2-7,-,13,TGTGCCAGCAGCCAAGTCCAGGGCCACGAGCAGTACTTC,CASSQVQGHEQYF
TRBV28,-,TRBJ2-5,-,13,TGTGCCAGCAGAAACGGGAACCAAGAGACCCAGTACTTC,CASRNGNQETQYF
TRBV7-8,-,TRBJ1-2,TRBD1,13,TGTGCCAGCAGCTTAGGACAGGGCCATGGCTACACCTTC,CASSLGQGHGYTF
TRBV3-1/TRBV3-2,-,TRBJ2-5,TRBD2,17,TGTGCCAGCAGCCAAGAAGGGACTAGCGGGGGACAAGAGACCCAGTACTTC,CASSQEGTSGGQETQYF
TRBV30,-,TRBJ2-2,TRBD2,14,TGTGCCTGGATCCGGGAGGGATACACCGGGGAGCTGTTTTTT,CAWIREGYTGELFF
TRBV11-3,-,TRBJ1-4,-,15,TGTGCCAGCAGCCCCGCCGGACACAGGCTCGAAAAACTGTTTTTT,CASSPAGHRLEKLFF
TRBV10-3,-,TRBJ2-5,-,15,TGTGCCATCAGTGAGACAGGGGAGGAGGTCGAGACCCAGTACTTC,CAISETGEEVETQYF
TRBV7-8,-,TRBJ2-2,-,15,TGTGCCAGCAGCTTGAATTTACTGATCACCGGGGAGCTGTTTTTT,CASSLNLLITGELFF
TRBV7-8,-,TRBJ2-2,-,16,TGTGCCAGCAGCTTAGCGTTGGCAGGGGAGACCGGGGAGCTGTTTTTT,CASSLALAGETGELFF
TRBV6-5,-,TRBJ2-5,TRBD1,15,TGTGCCAGCAGTCAGGCACAGGGGGCGCGGGAGACCCAGTACTTC,CASSQAQGARETQYF
TRBV7-6,-,TRBJ2-1,TRBD2,15,TGTGCCAGCAGCTTAACTAGCGGGGGGGCCGATGAGCAGTTCTTC,CASSLTSGGADEQFF
TRBV7-2,-,TRBJ2-1,-,15,TGTGCCAGCAGCGACACCCTAAGCTCCTACAATGAGCAGTTCTTC,CASSDTLSSYNEQFF
TRBV12-3/TRBV12-4,-,TRBJ1-2,TRBD1,13,TGTGCCAGCAGTCCGCGGGACAGATTTGGCTACACCTTC,CASSPRDRFGYTF
TRBV5-1,-,TRBJ2-1,TRBD2,14,TGCGCCAGCAGTTGGGTAGCGGGAGGCCAAGAGCAGTTCTTC,CASSWVAGGQEQFF
TRBV29-1,few,TRBJ1-3,-,13,TGCAGCGTTGGGGAGAGCTCTGGAAACACCATATATTTT,CSVGESSGNTIYF
TRBV12-3/TRBV12-4,-,TRBJ2-1,-,12,TGTGCCAGCAGGCCCCGGGGTAATGAGCAGTTCTTC,CASRPRGNEQFF
TRBV19,-,TRBJ1-5,TRBD1,18,TGTGCCAGTAGTATGGGGACAGGGGGAGGAAGTACGAATCAGCCCCAGCATTTT,CASSMGTGGGSTNQPQHF
TRBV29-1,-,TRBJ1-2,-,10,TGCAGCGTTACAGGGTATGGCTACACCTTC,CSVTGYGYTF
TRBV5-1,-,TRBJ1-2,TRBD1,16,TGCGCCAGCAGCGAATCCCTAACCGGGACAGGGGATGGCTACACCTTC,CASSESLTGTGDGYTF
TRBV20-1,-,TRBJ1-5,-,14,TGCAGTGCTAGTCCGGGTTTTAGCAATCAGCCCCAGCATTTT,CSASPGFSNQPQHF
TRBV3-1/TRBV3-2,-,TRBJ2-7,-,14,TGTGCCAGCAGCCAAGGGTCGGGAGTGGGTGAGCAGTACTTC,CASSQGSGVGEQYF
TRBV30,-,TRBJ2-7,TRBD1,12,TGTGCCTCCACCGGGACAGTCTACGAGCAGTACTTC,CASTGTVYEQYF